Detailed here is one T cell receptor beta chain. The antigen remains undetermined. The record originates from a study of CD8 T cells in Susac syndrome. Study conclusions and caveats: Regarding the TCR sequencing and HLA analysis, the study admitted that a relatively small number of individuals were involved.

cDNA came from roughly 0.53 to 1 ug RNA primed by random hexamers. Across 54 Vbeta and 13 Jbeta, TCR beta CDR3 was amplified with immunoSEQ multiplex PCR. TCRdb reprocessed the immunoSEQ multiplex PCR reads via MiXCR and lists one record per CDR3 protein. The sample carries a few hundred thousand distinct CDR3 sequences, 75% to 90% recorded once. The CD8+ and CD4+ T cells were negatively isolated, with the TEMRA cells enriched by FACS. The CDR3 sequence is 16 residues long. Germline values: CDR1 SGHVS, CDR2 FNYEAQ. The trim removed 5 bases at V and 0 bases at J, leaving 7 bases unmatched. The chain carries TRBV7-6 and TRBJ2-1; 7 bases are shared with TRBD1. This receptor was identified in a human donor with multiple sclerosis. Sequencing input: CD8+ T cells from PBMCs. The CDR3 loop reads CASSLGTESSYNEQFF. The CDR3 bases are TGTGCCAGCAGCCTAGGGACAGAGAGCTCCTACAATGAGCAGTTCTTC.